This TCR beta chain was found in a study of blood T cell repertoires in COVID-19. Study-wide background: The United States, Italy and Spain were the sources of the acute and convalescent COVID-19 samples.

Data came from immunoSEQ multiplex PCR; TCRdb stores just in-frame clones and leaves some out. Of 97,000 or so clones in the sample, 82% were seen once. Sequencing used peripheral blood. The receptor's source is a man in his sixties or seventies with active or convalescent COVID-19.

The CDR3 loop reads CASRGQGPSYEQYF. CDR3 sequence (DNA): TGTGCCAGCAGGGGACAGGGGCCTTCCTACGAGCAGTACTTC. The chain joins TRBV2 to TRBJ2-7; 10 bases align to TRBD1. In germline, CDR1 is SNHLY, CDR2 FYNNEI. The CDR3 totals 14 residues. V lost 6 bases to trimming and J lost 1 base; unmatched junction nucleotides: 3. Based on the CDR3 plus reference TRBV2 and TRBJ2-7, the full variable domain is EPEVTQTPSHQVTQMGQEVILRCVPISNHLYFYWYRQILGQKVEFLVSFYNNEISEKSEIFDDQFSVERPDGSNFTLKIRSTKLEDSAMYFCASRGQGPSYEQYFGPGTRLTVT.